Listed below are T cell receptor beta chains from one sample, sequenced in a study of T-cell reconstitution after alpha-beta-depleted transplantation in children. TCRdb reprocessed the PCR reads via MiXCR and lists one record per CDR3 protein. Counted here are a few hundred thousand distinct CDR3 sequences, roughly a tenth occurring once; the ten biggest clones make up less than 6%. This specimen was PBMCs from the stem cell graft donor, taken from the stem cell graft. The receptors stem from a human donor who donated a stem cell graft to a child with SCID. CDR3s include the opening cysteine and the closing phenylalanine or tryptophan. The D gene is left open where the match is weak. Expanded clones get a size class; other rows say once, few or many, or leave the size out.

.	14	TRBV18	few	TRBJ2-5	TGTGCCAGCTCATACACGTATACCGAAGAGACCCAGTACTTC	CASSYTYTEETQYF
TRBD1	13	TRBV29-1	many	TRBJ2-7	TGCAGCGTCGCTCCCGGGACAGCCTACGAGCAGTACTTC	CSVAPGTAYEQYF
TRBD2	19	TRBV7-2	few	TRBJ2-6	TGTGCCAGCAGCTTAGCGACAGCGGGGGTCAGACGCACGGCCAACGTCCTGACTTTC	CASSLATAGVRRTANVLTF
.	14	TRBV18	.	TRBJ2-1	TGTGCCAGCTCACCGAGGGGCCCCGGCAATGAGCAGTTCTTC	CASSPRGPGNEQFF
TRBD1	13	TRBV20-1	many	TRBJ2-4	TGCAGTGCGACAGGGACAGGGGAAAACATTCAGTACTTC	CSATGTGENIQYF
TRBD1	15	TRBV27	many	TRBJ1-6	TGTGCCAGCAGTTTTTTTAGGGACAGTAATTCACCCCTCCACTTT	CASSFFRDSNSPLHF
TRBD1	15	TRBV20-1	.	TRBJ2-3	TGCAGTGCTACCGCCGGGACAGGAGTCACAGATACGCAGTATTTT	CSATAGTGVTDTQYF
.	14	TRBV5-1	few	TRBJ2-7	TGCGCCAGGACCCCAGGGGGGGATCACTACGAGCAGTACTTC	CARTPGGDHYEQYF
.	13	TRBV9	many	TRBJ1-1	TGTGCCAGCAGCGTAGGTGGGAGAACTGAAGCTTTCTTT	CASSVGGRTEAFF
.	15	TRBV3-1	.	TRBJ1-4	TGTGCCAGCAGCCAAACCGGGACTGGAGGCGAAAAACTGTTTTTT	CASSQTGTGGEKLFF
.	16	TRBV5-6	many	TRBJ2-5	TGTGCCAGCAGCTGGTCTAGCGTTGATGGAAAAGAGACCCAGTACTTC	CASSWSSVDGKETQYF
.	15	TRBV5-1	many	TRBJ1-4	TGCGCCAGCAGCTTCGAGGGGGGCATACGGGAAAAACTGTTTTTT	CASSFEGGIREKLFF
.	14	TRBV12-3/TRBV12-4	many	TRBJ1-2	TGTGCCAGCAGTTTAAGGCCCCCTCACTATGGCTACACCTTC	CASSLRPPHYGYTF
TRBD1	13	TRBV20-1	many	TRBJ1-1	TGCAGTGCAAACCCCGACAGGGGGCCTGAAGCTTTCTTT	CSANPDRGPEAFF
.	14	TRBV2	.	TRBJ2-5	TGTGCCAGCAGTGACGGAGGGGCGGGAGAGACCCAGTACTTC	CASSDGGAGETQYF
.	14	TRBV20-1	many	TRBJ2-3	TGCAGTGCTCTCCGGGACGTAGGGACAGATACGCAGTATTTT	CSALRDVGTDTQYF
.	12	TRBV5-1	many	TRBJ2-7	TGCGCCAGCAGCGACGACAGTTCTCGGGAGTACTTC	CASSDDSSREYF
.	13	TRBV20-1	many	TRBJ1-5	TGCAGTGCTAGAAGCACGAGAGATCAGCCCCAGCATTTT	CSARSTRDQPQHF
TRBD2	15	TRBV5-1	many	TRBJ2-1	TGCGCCAGCAGCTTGGGACTAGCCGCTTACAATGAGCAGTTCTTC	CASSLGLAAYNEQFF
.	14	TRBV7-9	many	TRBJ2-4	TGTGCCAGCAGCCAGTCATACCCGGGAGACATTCAGTACTTC	CASSQSYPGDIQYF
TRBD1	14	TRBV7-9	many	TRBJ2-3	TGTGCCAGCAGCCGGGACAGAACCACAGATACGCAGTATTTT	CASSRDRTTDTQYF
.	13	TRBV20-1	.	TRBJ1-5	TGCAGTGCTATAGGAGCCGCTGGGCAGCCCCAGCATTTT	CSAIGAAGQPQHF
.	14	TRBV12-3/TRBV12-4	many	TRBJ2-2	TGTGCCAGCAGTTTAGGGCAGCCCGGCGGGGAGCTGTTTTTT	CASSLGQPGGELFF
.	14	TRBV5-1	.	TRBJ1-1	TGCGCCAGCAGTGGCAAGGAATTCAACACTGAAGCTTTCTTT	CASSGKEFNTEAFF
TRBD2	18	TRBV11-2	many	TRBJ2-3	TGTGCCAGCAGCTTACCAGGACTAGCGGAGAGTTACACAGATACGCAGTATTTT	CASSLPGLAESYTDTQYF
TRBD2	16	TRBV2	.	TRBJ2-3	TGTGCCTGCAGTTTATGGGCGGGGGGGATGGGAGATACGCAGTATTTT	CACSLWAGGMGDTQYF
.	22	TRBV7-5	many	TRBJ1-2	.	CISVSEAVVLWGMDEKDYGYTF
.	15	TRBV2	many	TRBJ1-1	TGTGCCAGCCACCAAATTGCAGGGATGAACACTGAAGCTTTCTTT	CASHQIAGMNTEAFF
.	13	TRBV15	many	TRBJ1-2	TGTGCCACCAGCCGGGGGACCGACTATGGCTACACCTTC	CATSRGTDYGYTF
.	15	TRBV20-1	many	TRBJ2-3	TGCAGTGCTAGGGGTTTGATAGCGGAGACAGATACGCAGTATTTT	CSARGLIAETDTQYF
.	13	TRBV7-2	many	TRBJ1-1	TGTGCCAGCAGCTCTCAGGACACCACTGAAGCTTTCTTT	CASSSQDTTEAFF